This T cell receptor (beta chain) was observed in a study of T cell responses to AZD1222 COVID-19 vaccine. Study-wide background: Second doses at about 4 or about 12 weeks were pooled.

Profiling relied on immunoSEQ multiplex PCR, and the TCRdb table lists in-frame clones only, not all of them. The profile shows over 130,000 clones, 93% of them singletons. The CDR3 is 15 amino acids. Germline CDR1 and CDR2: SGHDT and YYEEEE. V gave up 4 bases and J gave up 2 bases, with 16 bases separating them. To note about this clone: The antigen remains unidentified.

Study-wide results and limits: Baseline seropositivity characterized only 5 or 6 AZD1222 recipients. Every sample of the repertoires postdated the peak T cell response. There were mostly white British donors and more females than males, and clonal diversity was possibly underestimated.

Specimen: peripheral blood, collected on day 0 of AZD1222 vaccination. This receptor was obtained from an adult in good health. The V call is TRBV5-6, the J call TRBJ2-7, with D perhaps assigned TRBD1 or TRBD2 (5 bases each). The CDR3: CASSPGLGGTYEQYF. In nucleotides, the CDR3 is TGTGCCAGCAGCCCGGGTCTTGGGGGTACCTACGAGCAGTACTTC.